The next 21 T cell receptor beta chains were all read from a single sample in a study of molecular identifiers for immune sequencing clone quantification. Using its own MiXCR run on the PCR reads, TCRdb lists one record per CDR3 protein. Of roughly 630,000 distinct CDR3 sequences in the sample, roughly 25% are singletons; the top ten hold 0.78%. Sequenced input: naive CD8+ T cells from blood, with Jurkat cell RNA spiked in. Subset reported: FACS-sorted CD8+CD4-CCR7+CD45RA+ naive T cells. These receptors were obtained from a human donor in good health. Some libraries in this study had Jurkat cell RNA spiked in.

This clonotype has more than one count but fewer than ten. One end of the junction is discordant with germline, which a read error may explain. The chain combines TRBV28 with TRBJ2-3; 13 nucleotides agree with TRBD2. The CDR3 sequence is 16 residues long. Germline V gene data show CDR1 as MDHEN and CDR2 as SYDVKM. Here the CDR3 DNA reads TGTGCCAGCAGTCTCCGGACTAGCGGGAGTACAGATACGCTGTATTTT. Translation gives CASSLRTSGSTDTLYF.

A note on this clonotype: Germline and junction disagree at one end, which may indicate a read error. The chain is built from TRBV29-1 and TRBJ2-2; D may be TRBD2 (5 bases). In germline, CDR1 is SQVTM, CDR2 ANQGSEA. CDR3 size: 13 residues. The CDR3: CSDAPRVAGELVF. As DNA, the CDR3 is TGCAGCGATGCACCCCGGGTTGCCGGGGAGCTGGTTTTT.

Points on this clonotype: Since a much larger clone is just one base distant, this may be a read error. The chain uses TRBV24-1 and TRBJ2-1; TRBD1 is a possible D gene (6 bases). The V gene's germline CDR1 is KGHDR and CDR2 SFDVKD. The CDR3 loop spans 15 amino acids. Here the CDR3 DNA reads TGTGCCACCAGTGATTTGCACCAGGGGTTCCTTGTGCAGCTCTTC. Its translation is CATSDLHQGFLVQLF.

The CDR3 sequence: CASSLVVTMSSYEQYF. The CDR3 DNA follows: TGCGCCAGCAGCTTGGTTGTGACAATGAGCTCCTACGAGCAGTACTTC. This chain joins TRBV5-1 and TRBJ2-7, with D unresolved. The CDR3 is 16 residues long. V was clipped by 0 bases and J by 0 bases, with 13 bases between them. Germline V gene data show CDR1 as SGHRS and CDR2 as YFSETQ.

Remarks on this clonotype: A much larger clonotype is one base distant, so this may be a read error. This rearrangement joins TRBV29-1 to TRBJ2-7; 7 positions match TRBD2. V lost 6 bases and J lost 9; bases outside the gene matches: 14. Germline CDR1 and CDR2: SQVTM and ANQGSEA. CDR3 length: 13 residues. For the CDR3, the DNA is TGCAGCGTATCGGGACTAAATCCTGCCGGGCAGTACTTC. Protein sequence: CSVSGLNPAGQYF.

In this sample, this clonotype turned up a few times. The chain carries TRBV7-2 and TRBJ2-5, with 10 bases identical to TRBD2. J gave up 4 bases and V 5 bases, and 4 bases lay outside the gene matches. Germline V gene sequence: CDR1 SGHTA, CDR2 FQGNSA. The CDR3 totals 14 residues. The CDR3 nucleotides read TGTGCCAGCAGCCGAAGCGGGGGGGGAGAGACCCAGTACTTC. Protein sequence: CASSRSGGGETQYF.

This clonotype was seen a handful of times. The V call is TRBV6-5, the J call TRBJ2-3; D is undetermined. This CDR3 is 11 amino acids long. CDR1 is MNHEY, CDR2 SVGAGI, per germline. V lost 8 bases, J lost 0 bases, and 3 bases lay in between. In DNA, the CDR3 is TGTGCCAGCTTTAGCACAGATACGCAGTATTTT. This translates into CASFSTDTQYF.

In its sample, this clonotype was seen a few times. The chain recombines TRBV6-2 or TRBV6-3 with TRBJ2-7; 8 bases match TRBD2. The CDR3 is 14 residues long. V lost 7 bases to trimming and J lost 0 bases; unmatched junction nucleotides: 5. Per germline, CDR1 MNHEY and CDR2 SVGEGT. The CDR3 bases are TGTGCCAGCAATCTCGGGACTAGCTCCTACGAGCAGTACTTC. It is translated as CASNLGTSSYEQYF.

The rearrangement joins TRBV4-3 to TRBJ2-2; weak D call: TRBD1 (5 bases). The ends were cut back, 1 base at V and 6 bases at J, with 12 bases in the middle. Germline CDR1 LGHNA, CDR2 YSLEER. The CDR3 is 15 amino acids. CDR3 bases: TGCGCCAGCAGCCAAGTGGATATAGGGGCCGGGGAGCTGTTTTTT. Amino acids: CASSQVDIGAGELFF.

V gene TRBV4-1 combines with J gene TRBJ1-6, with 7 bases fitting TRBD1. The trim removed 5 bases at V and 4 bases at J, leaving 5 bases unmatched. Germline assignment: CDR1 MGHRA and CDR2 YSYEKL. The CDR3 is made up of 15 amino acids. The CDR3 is CASSFRDSYNSPLHF. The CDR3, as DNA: TGCGCCAGCAGCTTCCGGGACAGTTATAATTCACCCCTCCACTTT.

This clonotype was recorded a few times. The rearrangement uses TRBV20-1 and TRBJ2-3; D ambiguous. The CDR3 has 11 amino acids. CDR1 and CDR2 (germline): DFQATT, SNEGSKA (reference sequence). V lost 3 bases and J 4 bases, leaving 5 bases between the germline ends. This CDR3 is CSARISDTQYF. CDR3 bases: TGCAGTGCTAGGATCTCAGATACGCAGTATTTT.

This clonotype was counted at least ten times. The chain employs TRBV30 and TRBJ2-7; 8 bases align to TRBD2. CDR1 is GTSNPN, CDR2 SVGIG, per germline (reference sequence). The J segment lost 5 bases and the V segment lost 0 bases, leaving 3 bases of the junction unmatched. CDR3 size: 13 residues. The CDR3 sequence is CAWSVSGGDEQYF. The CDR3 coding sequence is TGTGCCTGGAGTGTCTCGGGGGGGGACGAGCAGTACTTC.

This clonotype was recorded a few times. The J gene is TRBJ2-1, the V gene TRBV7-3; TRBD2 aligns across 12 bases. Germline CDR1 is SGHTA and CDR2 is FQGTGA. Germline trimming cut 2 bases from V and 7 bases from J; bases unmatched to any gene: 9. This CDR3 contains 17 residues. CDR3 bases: TGTGCCAGCAGCTTAGGTCTAGCGGGAGGGCCTGGTAATGAGCAGTTCTTC. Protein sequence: CASSLGLAGGPGNEQFF.

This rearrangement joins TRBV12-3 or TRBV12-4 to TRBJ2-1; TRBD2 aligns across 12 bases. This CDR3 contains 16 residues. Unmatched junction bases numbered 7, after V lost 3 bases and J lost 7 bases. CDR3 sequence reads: CASSFYLAGGLNEQFF. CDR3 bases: TGTGCCAGCAGTTTCTACCTAGCGGGGGGGTTAAATGAGCAGTTCTTC.

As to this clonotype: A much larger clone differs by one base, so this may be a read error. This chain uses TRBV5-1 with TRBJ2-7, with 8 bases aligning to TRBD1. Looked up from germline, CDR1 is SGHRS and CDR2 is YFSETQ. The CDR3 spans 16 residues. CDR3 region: CASSPPGQVPSYEQHF. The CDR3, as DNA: TGCGCCAGCAGCCCTCCGGGACAGGTTCCCTCCTACGAGCAGCACTTC. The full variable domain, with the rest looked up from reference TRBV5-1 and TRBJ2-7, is KAGVTQTPRYLIKTRGQQVTLSCSPISGHRSVSWYQQTPGQGLQFLFEYFSETQRNKGNFPGRFSGRQFSNSRSEMNVSTLELGDSALYLCASSPPGQVPSYEQHFGPGTRLTVT.

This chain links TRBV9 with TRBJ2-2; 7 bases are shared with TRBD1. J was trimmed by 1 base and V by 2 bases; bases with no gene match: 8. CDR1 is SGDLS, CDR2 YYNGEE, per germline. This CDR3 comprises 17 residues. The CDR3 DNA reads TGTGCCAGCAGCGTCCCACGACAGGGATTGAACACCGGGGAGCTGTTTTTT. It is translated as CASSVPRQGLNTGELFF.

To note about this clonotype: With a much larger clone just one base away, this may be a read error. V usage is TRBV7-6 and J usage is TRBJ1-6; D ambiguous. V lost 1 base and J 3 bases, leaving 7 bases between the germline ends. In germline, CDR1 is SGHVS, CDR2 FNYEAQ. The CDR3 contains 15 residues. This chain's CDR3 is CASSLGPSYNSPLHF. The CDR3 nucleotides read TGTGCCAGCAGCTTAGGGCCGAGCTATAATTCACCCCTCCACTTT.

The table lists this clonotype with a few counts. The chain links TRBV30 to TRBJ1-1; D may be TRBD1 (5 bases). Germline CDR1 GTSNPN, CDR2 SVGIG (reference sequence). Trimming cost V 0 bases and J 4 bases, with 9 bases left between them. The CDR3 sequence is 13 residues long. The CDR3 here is CAWSVSDSTEAFF. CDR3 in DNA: TGTGCCTGGAGTGTATCTGACAGCACTGAAGCTTTCTTT. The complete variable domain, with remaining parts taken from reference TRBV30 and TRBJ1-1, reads SQTIHQWPATLVQPVGSPLSLECTVEGTSNPNLYWYRQAAGRGLQLLFYSVGIGQISSEVPQNLSASRPQDRQFILSSKKLLLSDSGFYLCAWSVSDSTEAFFGQGTRLTVV.

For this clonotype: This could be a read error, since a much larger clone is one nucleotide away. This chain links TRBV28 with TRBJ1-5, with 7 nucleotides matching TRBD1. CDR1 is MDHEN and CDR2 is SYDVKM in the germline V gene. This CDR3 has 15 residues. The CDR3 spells CASSFRQGSNQPEHF. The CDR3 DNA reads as TGTGCCAGCAGTTTCCGACAGGGAAGCAATCAGCCCGAGCATTTT.

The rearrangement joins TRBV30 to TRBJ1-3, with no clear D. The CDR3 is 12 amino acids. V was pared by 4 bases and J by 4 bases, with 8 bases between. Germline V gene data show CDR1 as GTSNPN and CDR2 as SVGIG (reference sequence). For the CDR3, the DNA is TGTGCCTGGACCCCAGCCGGAAACACCATATATTTT. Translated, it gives CAWTPAGNTIYF.

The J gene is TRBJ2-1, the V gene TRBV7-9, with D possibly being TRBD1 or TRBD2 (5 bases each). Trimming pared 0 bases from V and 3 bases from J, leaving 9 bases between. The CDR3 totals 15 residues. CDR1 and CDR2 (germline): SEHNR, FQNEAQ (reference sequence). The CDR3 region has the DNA TGTGCCAGCAGCTTAGCGCAGGGAGACTACAATGAGCAGTTCTTC. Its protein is CASSLAQGDYNEQFF.